This TCR beta chain was retrieved from a study of OX40 agonist ivuxolimab in advanced cancers. Study-level information: Averaging 60 years in age, with a range of about 23 to 79, the cohort was approximately 83% male. People who had prior anti-PD-1, anti-PD-L1 or anti-CTLA-4 therapy could take part, and approximately 44% had some.

About this clone: Its specificity is unknown.

The study's findings and limits: Circulating CD4+ and CD8+ T cells showed clonal expansion by week 6 at 0.1 to 3.0 mg/kg.

Repertoires were generated with immunoSEQ multiplex PCR, while TCRdb's copy carries only in-frame clones and drops some. The sample shows fewer than 85,000 clones, 70% to 90% of them seen only once. This CDR3 region has 14 residues. Trimming cost V 11 bases and J 6 bases, with 17 bases left between them. CDR1 and CDR2 (germline): MDHEN, SYDVKM. The source of this sequence is an adult with an advanced solid tumor such as melanoma, head and neck, liver or kidney cancer. V is TRBV28 and J is TRBJ1-6; D gene unclear. Here the sequenced sample was CD4+ or CD8+ T cells sorted from blood, taken in a trial of the OX40 agonist ivuxolimab. CDR3 sequence (DNA): TGTGCCTGTATAGGGCGCGGGATTAATTCACCCCTCCACTTT. Translating it yields CACIGRGINSPLHF.